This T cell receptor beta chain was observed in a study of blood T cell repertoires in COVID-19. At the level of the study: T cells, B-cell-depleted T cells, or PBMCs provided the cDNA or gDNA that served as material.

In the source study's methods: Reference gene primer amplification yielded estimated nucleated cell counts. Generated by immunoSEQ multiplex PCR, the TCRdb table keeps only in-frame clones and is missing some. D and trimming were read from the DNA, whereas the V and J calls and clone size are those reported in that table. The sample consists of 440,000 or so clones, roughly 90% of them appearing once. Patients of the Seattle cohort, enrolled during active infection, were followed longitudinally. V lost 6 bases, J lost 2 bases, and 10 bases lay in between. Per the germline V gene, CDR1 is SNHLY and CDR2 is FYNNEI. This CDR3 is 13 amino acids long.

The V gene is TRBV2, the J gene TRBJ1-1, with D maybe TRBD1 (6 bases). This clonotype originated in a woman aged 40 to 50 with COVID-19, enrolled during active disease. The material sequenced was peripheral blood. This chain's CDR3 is CASRVDSNTEAFF. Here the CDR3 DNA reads TGTGCCAGCAGGGTGGACAGCAACACTGAAGCTTTCTTT.